This entry features one T cell receptor (beta chain) sequence. Its antigen is still unknown. Alongside a J-beta primer mix, a sample-barcoded 5' primer served in a second PCR lasting roughly 6 to 11 cycles. TCRdb re-called the 5' RACE reads with MiXCR, one entry per CDR3 protein. Of about 680,000 distinct CDR3 sequences in the sample, 45% to 50% were seen once. The data derive from a study of blood T cells in healthy people across ages. Study results and limitations: Possibly confounding the expanded clonotype changes was the fact that donor CMV status was unknown.

Germline V CDR1 and CDR2: SGHTA, FQGNSA. Trimming removed 5 bases from V and 13 bases from J; junction bases left unmatched: 9. The CDR3 is 13 residues long. This receptor was identified in a woman aged 60-70 years in good health. The sample consisted of blood. The chain links TRBV7-2 to TRBJ2-1; TRBD2 matches at 9 bases. CDR3 nucleotide sequence: TGTGCCAGCAGCCCAATAGCGGGAGTGGGACAGTTCTTC. This gives the protein CASSPIAGVGQFF.